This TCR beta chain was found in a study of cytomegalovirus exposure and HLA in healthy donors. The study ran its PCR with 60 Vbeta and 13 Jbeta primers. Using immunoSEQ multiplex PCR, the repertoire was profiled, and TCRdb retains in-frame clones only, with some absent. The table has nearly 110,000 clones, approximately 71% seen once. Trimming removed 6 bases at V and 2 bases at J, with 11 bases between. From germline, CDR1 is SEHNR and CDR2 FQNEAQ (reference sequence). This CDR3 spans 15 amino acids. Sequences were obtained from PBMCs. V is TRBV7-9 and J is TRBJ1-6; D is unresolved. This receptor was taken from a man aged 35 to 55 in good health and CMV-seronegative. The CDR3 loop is CASSRDTPYNSPLHF. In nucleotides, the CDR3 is TGTGCCAGCAGTCGAGACACACCCTATAATTCACCCCTCCACTTT.